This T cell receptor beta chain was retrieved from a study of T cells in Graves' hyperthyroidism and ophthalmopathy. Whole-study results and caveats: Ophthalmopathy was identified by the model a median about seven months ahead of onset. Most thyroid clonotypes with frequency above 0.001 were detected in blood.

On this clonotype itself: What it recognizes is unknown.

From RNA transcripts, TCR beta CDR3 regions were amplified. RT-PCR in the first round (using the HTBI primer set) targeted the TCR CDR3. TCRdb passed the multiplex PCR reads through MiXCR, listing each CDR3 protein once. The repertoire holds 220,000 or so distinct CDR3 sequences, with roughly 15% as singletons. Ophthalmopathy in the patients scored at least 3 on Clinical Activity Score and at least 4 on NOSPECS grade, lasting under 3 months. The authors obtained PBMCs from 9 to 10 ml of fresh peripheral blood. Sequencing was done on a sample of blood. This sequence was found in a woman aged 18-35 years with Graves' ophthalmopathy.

CDR3 in DNA: TGTGCCAGCAGTTATCTGGTGGCGAGCGGGAGGGAATACAATGAGCAGTTCTTC. Amino acid sequence: CASSYLVASGREYNEQFF. The chain couples TRBV28 to TRBJ2-1; 10 nucleotides match TRBD2. Trimming removed 4 bases from V and 4 bases from J; junction bases left unmatched: 13. This CDR3 spans 18 amino acids. Per the germline V gene, CDR1 is MDHEN and CDR2 is SYDVKM.